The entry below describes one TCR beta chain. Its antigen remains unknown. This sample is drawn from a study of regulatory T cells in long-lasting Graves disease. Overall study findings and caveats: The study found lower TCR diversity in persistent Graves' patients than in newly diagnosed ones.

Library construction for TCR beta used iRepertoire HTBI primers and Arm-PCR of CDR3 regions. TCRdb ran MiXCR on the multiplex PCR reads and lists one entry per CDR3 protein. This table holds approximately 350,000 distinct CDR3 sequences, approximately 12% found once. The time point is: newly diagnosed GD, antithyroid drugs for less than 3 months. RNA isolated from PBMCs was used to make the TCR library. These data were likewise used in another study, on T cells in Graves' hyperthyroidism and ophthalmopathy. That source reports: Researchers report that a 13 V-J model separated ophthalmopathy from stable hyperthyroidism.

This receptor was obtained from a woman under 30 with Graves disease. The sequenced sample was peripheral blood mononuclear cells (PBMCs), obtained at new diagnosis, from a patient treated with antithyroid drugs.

This CDR3 is CARGTSGSEQYF. In DNA form, the CDR3 reads TGTGCCAGAGGGACTAGCGGGAGCGAACAGTACTTC. The J gene is TRBJ2-7, the V gene TRBV27, with 14 nucleotides matching TRBD2. Germline CDR1 reads MNHEY; CDR2 reads SMNVEV (reference sequence). CDR3 length: 12 amino acids. Trimming cost V 9 bases and J 10 bases; bases outside gene matches: 5.